A single T cell receptor (beta chain) is shown here with its context. Making TCR beta cDNA involved roughly 0.55 ug total RNA and a constant-region primer. Modified slightly, ARM-PCR produced TCR beta libraries over three nested multiplex PCR rounds. Amplification in the first two PCR rounds was performed using TRBV1-TRBV30 forward primers and a C-beta reverse primer for around 10 cycles each. In TCRdb, the multiplex PCR reads were re-called with MiXCR into one record per CDR3 protein. The table lists approximately 330,000 distinct CDR3 sequences, about two thirds of them singletons, with approximately 5.9% in the top ten. Extraction also yielded germline DNA, while blood RNA was obtained from unsorted whole blood. This sample stems from a study of tumor-infiltrating lymphocytes in primary liver carcinoma. Study information: Tumors, staged T1-T3 N0M0, spanned about 4.2 to 11 cm. The study obtained roughly 3.65 to 7.13 million productive TCRbeta reads per sample, similar across tissue types.

The V gene lost 5 bases and the J gene lost 15 bases, with 29 bases spanning the gap. Germline loops: CDR1 SGHAT, CDR2 FQNNGV. The CDR3 sequence is 16 residues long. The chain has TRBV11-2 and TRBJ2-1; tentative D call: TRBD2 (6 bases). The receptor comes from a man between 40 and 49 years old with primary liver carcinoma and hepatitis B virus infection. Material: peripheral blood. CDR3 amino acids: CASSPLRGWELNDRFF. The CDR3 coding sequence is TGTGCCAGCAGCCCATTGCGGGGATGGGAACTCAATGATCGGTTCTTC.